The T cell receptor (beta chain) under discussion was sequenced for a study of shared clonotypes between healthy human individuals. Trimming pared 4 bases from V and 2 bases from J, leaving 12 bases between. CDR1 and CDR2 from the germline V gene are MNHNY and SVGAGI (reference sequence). CDR3 length: 14 amino acids. Recent acute infections and vaccinations were absent in the healthy HIV-negative adult donors. This clone was detected once. The antigen is undetermined. Sequenced by immunoSEQ multiplex PCR; TCRdb stores in-frame clones only, minus some. The data contain over 2 million clones, roughly 90% of them singletons. Study results and caveats: In contrast to clonotypes shared by all four donors, non-shared clonotypes had lower generation probabilities.

Sequences were obtained from naive CD4+ T cells from PBMCs. The subset was: CD45RA+ positively selected. The TCR sequence derives from a man between 18 and 29 years old in good health. Some clones in this sample may be carry-over from other donors' samples. This chain links TRBV6-6 with TRBJ2-7, with D perhaps TRBD1 (5 bases). In DNA, the CDR3 is TGTGCCAGCAGTTCTAGGACATATCCCTACGAGCAGTACTTC. Its translation: CASSSRTYPYEQYF.